One sample yielded the 29 T cell receptor beta chains listed below, sequenced in a study of blood T cell repertoires in COVID-19. Here immunoSEQ multiplex PCR was the method, and the copy in TCRdb shows in-frame clones only, minus some. This table holds some 300,000 clones, almost 90% found once. The sample comprised peripheral blood. The receptors shown here come from a woman in her thirties or forties with COVID-19, enrolled during active disease.

The rearrangement links TRBV2 to TRBJ1-2; D may be TRBD1 (5 bases). Germline values: CDR1 SNHLY, CDR2 FYNNEI. There are 12 residues in the CDR3. Trimming took off 6 bases at V and 7 bases at J, with 12 bases between the two ends. Here the CDR3 reads CASRMGEAGYTF. In DNA, the CDR3 is TGTGCCAGCAGGATGGGGGAGGCTGGCTACACCTTC.

The genes are TRBV5-6 and TRBJ1-1, with D possibly TRBD1 on 5 matching bases. Germline CDR1 reads SGHDT; CDR2 reads YYEEEE. The CDR3 totals 16 residues. With 1 base removed from V and 1 base from J, the gap between germline ends came to 14 bases. The CDR3 DNA is TGTGCCAGCAGCTTGCTTAACTGGGGCGCGAACACTGAAGCTTTCTTT. Residues: CASSLLNWGANTEAFF.

V gene TRBV27 combines with J gene TRBJ1-1, with D possibly TRBD1 on 6 matching bases. The CDR3 contains 16 residues. CDR1 is MNHEY, CDR2 SMNVEV, per germline (reference sequence). V was trimmed by 3 bases and J by 1 base, leaving 15 bases between them. CDR3 protein: CASSFVQGMSNTEAFF. The CDR3 DNA is TGTGCCAGCAGTTTTGTACAGGGCATGTCGAACACTGAAGCTTTCTTT.

The CDR3 nucleotides are TGTGCCAGCAGCAAATCCTTCTCGGAGCGGGACGTCTCCTACGAGCAGTACTTC. Translated, it gives CASSKSFSERDVSYEQYF. The J gene is TRBJ2-7, the V gene TRBV21-1; the DNA was not compared with TRBD2, the D call given in the table. TRBV21-1 is a listed pseudogene. CDR3 size: 18 residues.

This clone was seen only once. The conserved closing phenylalanine or tryptophan is absent in this CDR3, likely reflecting a read error. It is unclear where the CDR3 begins or ends on the DNA, so no DNA is shown, and the CDR3 is as TCRdb lists it. The chain is built from TRBV19 and TRBJ2-3; the table's TRBD2 call for D was not verified on the DNA. The CDR3 is 10 amino acids in total, end residues counted. Looked up from germline, CDR1 is LNHDA and CDR2 is SQIVND (reference sequence). CDR3 loop: CASSIDSGRS.

CDR3: CASSQGAGTRFHEQYF. Written as DNA, the CDR3 is TGCGCCAGCAGCCAAGGGGCTGGGACTCGTTTCCACGAGCAGTACTTC. This chain joins TRBV4-3 and TRBJ2-7, with a weak D call TRBD2 (6 bases). Germline loops: CDR1 LGHNA, CDR2 YSLEER. The V and J ends lost 1 base and 5 bases respectively, with 18 bases between them. The length of the CDR3 is 16 residues.

The chain combines TRBV18 with TRBJ2-3; TRBD1 matches 10 bases. J lost 9 bases, V lost 8 bases, and 14 bases had no gene match. CDR3 length equals 15 residues. Germline V gene lookup returns CDR1 KGHSH and CDR2 LQKENI. The CDR3 DNA follows: TGTGCCAGCACGGGACAGGGGACCGTCCTGAGGACGCAGTATTTT. This translates into CASTGQGTVLRTQYF.

On this clone itself: Other DNA sequences from this sample encode an identical CDR3 as well. The V call is TRBV10-3, the J call TRBJ2-7; D is possibly TRBD1 (6 bases). Germline CDR1 reads ENHRY; CDR2 reads SYGVKD. V was pared by 2 bases and J by 3 bases, with 8 bases between. The CDR3 sequence is 13 residues long. The CDR3 is CAISEGGGYEQYF. CDR3 bases: TGTGCCATCAGTGAGGGGGGCGGCTACGAGCAGTACTTC.

The rearrangement links TRBV9 to TRBJ2-3; 11 bases fit TRBD2. J was trimmed by 2 bases and V by 0 bases; bases with no gene match: 5. The germline V gene encodes CDR1 SGDLS and CDR2 YYNGEE. The CDR3 is 17 amino acids. The CDR3 spells CASSVDLAGGLTDTQYF. CDR3 DNA sequence: TGTGCCAGCAGCGTAGATTTAGCGGGGGGGCTCACAGATACGCAGTATTTT.

The chain recombines TRBV12-3 or TRBV12-4 with TRBJ2-3, with D maybe TRBD2 (5 bases). V lost 4 bases and J 2 bases, leaving 7 bases between the germline ends. The CDR3 has 13 amino acids. CDR3: CASSYGDTDTQYF. CDR3 coding DNA: TGTGCCAGCAGTTACGGGGACACAGATACGCAGTATTTT.

The CDR3, as DNA: TGCGCCAGCAGACGGCTCGTAGCGGGGACCGGGGGAAGCTCCTACGAGCAGTACTTC. Protein sequence: CASRRLVAGTGGSSYEQYF. The genes are TRBV5-1 and TRBJ2-7; 8 nucleotides agree with TRBD2. The CDR3 is 19 residues long. Unmatched junction bases numbered 19, after V lost 5 bases and J lost 0 bases. Per germline, CDR1 SGHRS and CDR2 YFSETQ.

The chain is built from TRBV6-6 and TRBJ2-3, with TRBD2 matching 8 bases. The CDR3 has 13 amino acids. CDR1 is MNHNY, CDR2 SVGAGI, per germline (reference sequence). After removal of 11 bases from V and 9 bases from J, the junction contained 13 bases not matched to a gene. The CDR3 sequence is CAGAGMAGGTQYF. The CDR3 DNA reads as TGTGCCGGAGCAGGAATGGCGGGAGGCACGCAGTATTTT.

This chain uses TRBV30 with TRBJ1-3; 9 nucleotides match TRBD1. CDR1 GTSNPN and CDR2 SVGIG come from the germline V gene (reference sequence). This CDR3 has 13 residues. With V trimmed by 5 bases and J by 4 bases, 3 bases remained unmatched. The CDR3 region is CAWQGQGGNTIYF. The CDR3 DNA is TGTGCCTGGCAGGGACAGGGAGGAAACACCATATATTTT.

The rearrangement uses TRBV14 and TRBJ2-5; D is perhaps TRBD1 (5 bases). Germline V gives CDR1 SGHDN, CDR2 FVKESK. V dropped 4 bases and J dropped 6 bases, with 18 bases sitting between them. The CDR3 runs to 15 residues. The CDR3 here is CASSLTQGAYQTQYF. In nucleotides, the CDR3 is TGTGCCAGCAGCCTTACTCAGGGTGCTTATCAGACCCAGTACTTC. Variable domain in full (rest from reference TRBV14 and TRBJ2-5): EAGVTQFPSHSVIEKGQTVTLRCDPISGHDNLYWYRRVMGKEIKFLLHFVKESKQDESGMPNNRFLAERTGGTYSTLKVQPAELEDSGVYFCASSLTQGAYQTQYFGPGTRLLVL.

CDR3 sequence: CASSFREYNSPLHF. The CDR3 region has the DNA TGTGCCAGTAGCTTCCGGGAATATAATTCACCCCTCCACTTT. V gene TRBV19 combines with J gene TRBJ1-6; D unresolved. V gave up 6 bases and J gave up 4 bases, with 10 bases separating them. The germline V gene has CDR1 LNHDA and CDR2 SQIVND (reference sequence). This CDR3 comprises 14 residues.

The table lists this clone with a count of one. This chain joins TRBV30 and TRBJ2-3, with 9 bases identical to TRBD1. Germline CDR1 reads GTSNPN; CDR2 reads SVGIG (reference sequence). V trimming: 1 base; J trimming: 2 bases; junction bases outside the gene matches: 1. This CDR3 contains 14 residues. The CDR3: CAWSGDRVTDTQYF. The CDR3 DNA reads as TGTGCCTGGAGTGGGGACAGGGTCACAGATACGCAGTATTTT.

This rearrangement joins TRBV7-3 to TRBJ2-1, with 7 bases identical to TRBD2. The V gene end was trimmed by 6 bases and the J gene end by 1 base; junction bases not matched to a gene: 9. The CDR3 has 16 amino acids. CDR1 SGHTA and CDR2 FQGTGA come from the germline V gene. The CDR3 spells CASSSRLAESYNEQFF. For the CDR3, the DNA is TGTGCCAGCAGTTCCCGGCTAGCGGAGTCCTACAATGAGCAGTTCTTC.

The genes are TRBV30 and TRBJ2-6, with a weak D call TRBD2 (6 bases). The V end lost 1 base, the J end lost 2 bases, and 9 bases lay between the germline ends. Per the germline V gene, CDR1 is GTSNPN and CDR2 is SVGIG (reference sequence). This CDR3 comprises 15 residues. The CDR3 nucleotides are TGTGCCTGGAGTGACCCGGGGGCTGGGGCCAACGTCCTGACTTTC. This codes for CAWSDPGAGANVLTF.

This clone was recorded only once. The CDR3 loop reads CASGRDSNYEQYF. The CDR3 nucleotides read TGCGCCAGCGGCAGGGACAGTAACTACGAGCAGTACTTC. J is TRBJ2-7 and V is TRBV4-1; TRBD1 agrees at 7 bases. Looked up from germline, CDR1 is MGHRA and CDR2 is YSYEKL. Trimming cost V 8 bases and J 3 bases; bases outside gene matches: 7. The CDR3 runs to 13 residues.

The chain employs TRBV5-5 and TRBJ1-4; a weak D match, TRBD1 (5 bases). CDR1 is SGHKS, CDR2 YYEKEE, per germline (reference sequence). The length of the CDR3 is 16 residues. Trimming pared 1 base from V and 8 bases from J, leaving 18 bases between. CDR3 sequence (DNA): TGTGCCAGCAGCTTGTCGGGTGGGCAGGGAGGAGAAAAACTGTTTTTT. Protein: CASSLSGGQGGEKLFF.

The chain employs TRBV5-1 and TRBJ2-3; 8 nucleotides match TRBD2. V dropped 3 bases and J dropped 4; count of bases not matched to a gene: 4. The CDR3 totals 14 residues. CDR1 SGHRS and CDR2 YFSETQ come from the germline V gene. The DNA for the CDR3 is TGCGCCAGCAGCTCATCGACTAGCGCAGATACGCAGTATTTT. This codes for CASSSSTSADTQYF.

This chain connects TRBV7-2 to TRBJ2-7; D is perhaps TRBD2 (7 bases). V lost 2 bases to trimming and J lost 1 base, with 15 bases between them. Germline lookup yields CDR1 SGHTA and CDR2 FQGNSA. The CDR3 runs to 16 residues. The CDR3 nucleotides are TGTGCCAGCAGCTTATGGGGGGGACAACCTTCCTACGAGCAGTACTTC. Translation gives CASSLWGGQPSYEQYF.

The V call is TRBV6-6, the J call TRBJ2-1; D may be TRBD1 (6 bases). Per the germline V gene, CDR1 is MNHNY and CDR2 is SVGAGI (reference sequence). V lost 6 bases and J 6 bases, leaving 9 bases between the germline ends. CDR3 length equals 12 residues. The CDR3 coding sequence is TGTGCCAGCAGCGCACAGGGCAATGAGCAGTTCTTC. This translates into CASSAQGNEQFF.

The V call is TRBV7-9, the J call TRBJ2-3; D call uncertain. The CDR3 is 14 amino acids. Trimming shortened V by 3 bases and J by 0 bases, and 7 bases separated the two germline ends. Germline CDR1 SEHNR, CDR2 FQNEAQ (reference sequence). The chain's CDR3 is CASSLTQSTDTQYF. The DNA for the CDR3 is TGTGCCAGCAGCTTGACTCAAAGCACAGATACGCAGTATTTT.

J is TRBJ2-3 and V is TRBV15; TRBD2 matches at 8 bases. Per the germline V gene, CDR1 is LNHNV and CDR2 is YYDKDF (reference sequence). The CDR3 sequence is 15 residues long. V dropped 1 base and J dropped 5; count of bases not matched to a gene: 5. The CDR3 loop is CATSRGSGGLDTQYF. For the CDR3, the DNA is TGTGCCACCAGCAGAGGGAGCGGGGGCTTAGATACGCAGTATTTT.

The rearrangement links TRBV30 to TRBJ1-5; tentatively, D is TRBD1 (5 bases). This CDR3 comprises 14 residues. Germline V CDR1 and CDR2: GTSNPN, SVGIG (reference sequence). V lost 0 bases, J lost 6 bases, and 12 bases lay in between. The CDR3 nucleotides read TGTGCCTGGAGTGTAACCTCCGGGGGTCAGCCCCAGCATTTT. Residues: CAWSVTSGGQPQHF.

This clone was found once. The V and J genes are TRBV6-2 or TRBV6-3 and TRBJ1-4; 7 bases are shared with TRBD1. CDR3 length: 14 amino acids. V dropped 5 bases and J dropped 2; count of bases not matched to a gene: 2. Germline-derived CDR1 and CDR2 are MNHEY and SVGEGT. The CDR3 loop is CASSPGGTNEKLFF. Here the CDR3 DNA reads TGTGCCAGCAGTCCAGGGGGGACTAATGAAAAACTGTTTTTT.

A few counts support this clone. The chain is built from TRBV30 and TRBJ1-5; D is perhaps TRBD1 (6 bases). Germline V gene sequence: CDR1 GTSNPN, CDR2 SVGIG (reference sequence). The CDR3 totals 14 residues. V shed 2 bases and J shed 2 bases, with 10 bases lying between them. CDR3 amino acids: CAWSYAGGNQPQHF. CDR3 sequence (DNA): TGTGCCTGGAGTTACGCAGGGGGCAATCAGCCCCAGCATTTT.

The gene calls are TRBV6-5 and TRBJ2-5; maybe TRBD1 (6 bases). CDR1 and CDR2 (germline): MNHEY, SVGAGI. Trimming pared 6 bases from V and 2 bases from J, leaving 16 bases between. CDR3 length: 15 amino acids. The CDR3: CASSQRGKSQETQYF. The DNA of the CDR3 is TGTGCCAGCAGCCAAAGGGGGAAGTCACAAGAGACCCAGTACTTC.